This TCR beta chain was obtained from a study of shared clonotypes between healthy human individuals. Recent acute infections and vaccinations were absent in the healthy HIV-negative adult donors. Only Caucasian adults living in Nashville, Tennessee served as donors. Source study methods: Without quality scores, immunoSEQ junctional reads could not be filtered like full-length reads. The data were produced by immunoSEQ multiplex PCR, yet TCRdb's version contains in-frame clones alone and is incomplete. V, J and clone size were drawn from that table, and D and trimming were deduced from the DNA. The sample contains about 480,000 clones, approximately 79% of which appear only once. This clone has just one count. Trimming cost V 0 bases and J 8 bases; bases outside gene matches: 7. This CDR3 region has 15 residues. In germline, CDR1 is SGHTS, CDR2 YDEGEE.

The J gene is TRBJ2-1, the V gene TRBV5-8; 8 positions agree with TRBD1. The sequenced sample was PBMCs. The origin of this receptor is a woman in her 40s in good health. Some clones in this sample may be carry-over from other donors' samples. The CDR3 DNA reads TGTGCCAGCAGCTTGGGGACAGGGCCTAGCGATGAGCAGTTCTTC. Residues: CASSLGTGPSDEQFF.